This TCR beta chain was documented in a study of early T cells in non-severe SARS-CoV-2 infection. Overall study context: Sequencing input comprised bulk RNA from unsorted whole blood; chain pairing was not available.

This clonotype was detected only a few times. Germline assignment: CDR1 SGHTA and CDR2 FQGNSA. The CDR3 sequence is 14 residues long. The J segment lost 7 bases and the V segment lost 4 bases, leaving 9 bases of the junction unmatched. TCRdb itself ran the 5' RACE reads through MiXCR, one entry per CDR3 protein. The repertoire holds about 55,000 distinct CDR3 sequences, around an eighth seen once, with more than 1.1% in the top ten. This rearrangement joins TRBV7-2 to TRBJ1-2, with TRBD1 matching over 7 bases. This sequence was found in an adult who was a healthcare worker with PCR-confirmed SARS-CoV-2 infection or an uninfected control (not recorded which). Sequenced sample: whole blood. The CDR3, as DNA: TGTGCCAGCAGCTATTCAACAGGGGAAGGTGGCTACACCTTC. Translated: CASSYSTGEGGYTF. The variable domain in full, with the rest retrieved from reference TRBV7-2 and TRBJ1-2, is GAGVSQSPSNKVTEKGKDVELRCDPISGHTALYWYRQSLGQGLEFLIYFQGNSAPDKSGLPSDRFSAERTGGSVSTLTIQRTQQEDSAVYLCASSYSTGEGGYTFGSGTRLTVV.